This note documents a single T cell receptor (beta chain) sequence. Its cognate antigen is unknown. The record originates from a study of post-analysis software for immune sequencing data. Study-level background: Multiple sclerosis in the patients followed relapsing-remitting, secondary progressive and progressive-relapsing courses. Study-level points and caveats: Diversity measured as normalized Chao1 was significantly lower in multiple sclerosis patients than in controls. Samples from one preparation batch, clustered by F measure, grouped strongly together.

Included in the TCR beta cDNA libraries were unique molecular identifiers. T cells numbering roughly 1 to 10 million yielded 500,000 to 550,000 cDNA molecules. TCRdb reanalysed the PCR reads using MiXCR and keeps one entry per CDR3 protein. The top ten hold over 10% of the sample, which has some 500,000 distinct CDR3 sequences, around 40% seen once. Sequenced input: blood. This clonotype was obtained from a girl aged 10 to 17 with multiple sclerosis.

CDR3 DNA: TGTGCCAGTAGTATGGACAGGGGGATGCCGACCCAGTACTTC. This translates into CASSMDRGMPTQYF. The V and J genes are TRBV19 and TRBJ2-5, with 10 bases lining up with TRBD1. Germline loops: CDR1 LNHDA, CDR2 SQIVND (reference sequence). The V and J ends lost 3 bases and 7 bases, in that order; junction bases with no gene match: 5. The CDR3 is 14 amino acids.